This T cell receptor (beta chain) was obtained from a study of cytomegalovirus exposure and HLA in healthy donors (dated by TCRdb to 2016 to 2017). With respect to the entire study: In an earlier analysis of around 540 of the donors, approximately 300 Gb of sequence data and about 110 million unique TCR beta sequences from some 170 million T cells were reported. An earlier analysis of a few hundred of the donors applied high-throughput TCR beta sequencing to assess whether each TCR beta V gene segment acted as functional or pseudogenic. Of the 350 to 450 genotyped donors, over 80% were placed in the genetic ancestry cluster associated with self-reported Caucasian donors. All discovery cohort repertoires had been generated using a single sequencing platform. Using immunosequencing, the study profiled T cell repertoires from fewer than 850 subjects and related those repertoires to cytomegalovirus serostatus. A later analysis re-analyzed previously published TCR beta repertoires from roughly 690 donors and added high-resolution HLA genotyping to study TCR occurrence patterns. Typing coverage varied by locus: roughly 629-640 donors for A, B, C, DRB1 and DQB1; around 560 for DQA1; nearly 610 for DPA1; roughly 450 for DPB1. Along with the 666-subject first cohort, a separate validation cohort of 120 different subjects was used. To predict cytomegalovirus infection status, the study brought together high-throughput TCR immunosequencing, statistical association of individual TCRs with disease status, and machine learning. Alongside the repertoire data, information on donor age, sex, ethnicity and CMV serostatus was compiled. HLA typing covered class I and class II loci at four-digit resolution. Rather than using new phenotypic data, the later analysis identified candidate immune exposures from TCR beta sequences and from how often those sequences occurred across donors. Genome-wide SNP genotypes for about 55% of the roughly 670 donors were used in a later genetic analysis, which treated that subset as a discovery cohort. On average, roughly 250,000 unique TCR beta nucleotide sequences were sequenced per donor among 300 to 500 genotyped donors of the cohort, with roughly 18% of those sequences being non-productive. An early release covering about 600 HLA-typed donors comprised about 290 gigabases of sequencing data and around 86 million unique TCR sequences. Five DR-DQ haplotypes were treated as single units for association and clustering because of strong linkage in the cohort. The study was designed to test whether signatures of past pathogen exposure could be identified by cataloging public T cell receptors.

Overall results and qualifications from the work: The classifier was reported to diagnose cytomegalovirus status with high specificity and sensitivity in both the original and validation cohorts. Correlated functional status among segregating V segments might be attributable to linkage disequilibrium, but an unknown experimental factor could not be ruled out. Roughly uniform sequencing depth across donors was assumed in presence/absence analyses, although this assumption may not hold. This cohort had only TCR beta chains sequenced, and the lack of alpha or paired-chain data limited which features could be detected. Because HLA typing was missing for some donors at each locus, association tests included only the typed subset. Compared with equally common non-associated chains, HLA-associated TCR beta chains in a later analysis were more clonally expanded and had lower generation probabilities. According to a later analysis, TCR association rates differed among HLA loci, with DRB1 alleles showing the most associated TCRs and HLA-C alleles showing the fewest. In a later analysis, most CMV-associated TCR beta chains were found to appear HLA-restricted, with HLA associations seemingly driven largely by CMV exposure. Several of the top co-occurrence clusters appeared to be linked to parvovirus B19, influenza, CMV and Epstein-Barr virus, according to a later analysis. An association between a missense DCLRE1C variant and V-gene and J-gene trimming of TCR beta chains was found in a later genetic analysis and replicated in an independent cohort. A further reported finding was that TCR beta sequences accurately predicted the HLA-A and HLA-B alleles for most subjects in the first cohort. Some IMGT-functional V segments, including TRBV6-2 and TRBV6-3, could not be distinguished by the 87-base-pair reads and were therefore excluded. Because counts were too low, around 17 rarely observed V segments, including chromosome 9 orphons, were left out of the earlier analysis of approximately 580 of the donors. At a false discovery rate of 0.05, a later analysis linked under 20,000 TCR beta sequences to specific HLA alleles. In an earlier analysis of some 500 of the donors, most TCR beta V segments were observed in productive rearrangements about 87% or about 30% of the time, broadly matching IMGT annotations. When HLA alleles, especially DR and DQ, strongly co-occurred, TCR associations were difficult to assign to individual alleles. The authors suggested that the approach could potentially be generalized to other disease states and immunological phenotypes. A cluster of highly shared sequence variants was judged likely to represent a technical artifact of the sequencing pipeline. For the cohort, immune exposure information was limited to CMV serostatus. In a later genetic analysis, fewer N-insertions in productive TCRs were reported among donors in an Asian-associated ancestry cluster than the roughly 640-donor mean. Across donors, most TCR sequences were observed very rarely, whereas some public TCRs were present in many individuals. The study gave a list of around 170 TCR beta chains associated with cytomegalovirus. In vitro tests confirmed that three of the cytomegalovirus-associated TCR beta chains recognize cytomegalovirus antigens.

The library was built by means of the immunoSEQ multiplex PCR assay. The multiplex PCR relied on a mix of 60 forward primers for TCR Vbeta segments and 13 reverse primers for TCR Jbeta segments. Amplification of the CDR3 region of rearranged TCR beta genes was performed with a multiplex PCR assay on genomic DNA. The amplified TCR beta libraries were sequenced on the Illumina HiSeq System as 87-base-pair reads. For the original study's pipeline: Across the 500 to 700 repertoires, a later analysis counted around 80 million unique TCR beta chains, roughly 11 million of which were shared by at least two donors. To remove PCR and sequencing errors, raw reads were error-corrected and collapsed into unique sequences using a nearest-neighbor algorithm that merged closely related sequences. V, D and J gene segments were assigned by aligning CDR3 sequences to IMGT reference sequences. Each retained sequence needed at least a six-nucleotide match to both a V gene segment and a J gene segment. A rearrangement was called productive if the CDR3 had no stop codons and remained in frame with V and J, and every other rearrangement was called non-productive. Following IMGT convention, CDR3 was defined as the stretch from the second conserved V-encoded cysteine to the conserved J-encoded phenylalanine. In an earlier analysis of 500 to 650 of the donors, sequences lacking an unambiguous match to a single V gene segment were excluded. In an earlier analysis of 587 of the donors, V segments were called functional above 56.7% productive rearrangements and were called segregating when the between-donor standard deviation exceeded 5%. A statistical classification framework was developed to diagnose cytomegalovirus status using the catalog of TCR beta chain sequences. In a later analysis, V and J genes were assigned by comparing TCR nucleotide sequences against IMGT/GENE-DB human TR gene sequences. Using the TCRdist pipeline, a later analysis assigned CDR3 sequences along with most-parsimonious VDJ recombination scenarios. In a later analysis, each TCR beta chain was defined by its CDR3 amino acid sequence together with its V-gene family, and reads without a unique V-gene family were excluded. In a later analysis, around 650 highly shared, low-generation-probability nucleotide sequences were removed to address suspected cross-contamination and a sequencing artifact. For each public chain, a later analysis derived a clonal expansion index from normalized ranks of inferred template counts within each repertoire. In a later analysis, generation probabilities were computed using a VDJ recombination model fitted to out-of-frame rearrangements, and the results were checked against IGoR. A later analysis scored TCR-TCR, TCR-HLA and TCR-CMV co-occurrence with hypergeometric tests, applying a repertoire-size bias correction to TCR pairs. A later analysis estimated false discovery rates by permuting HLA or CMV assignments 20 times. In a later analysis, co-occurring TCRs were grouped with DBSCAN, and TCRdist sequence similarity was added when clustering was performed within HLA-allele-positive subsets. Repertoires with fewer than 30,000 or more than 120,000 public chains, plus five repertoires with anomalous nucleotide sharing, were excluded from co-occurrence clustering. TCRdb stores this immuneACCESS table with in-frame sequences only. Part of the clones is absent; in the studies checked, under half of the shortfall reflects unresolved V genes, and no reason is known for the rest. From that table come the V and J calls and clone size; the DNA was used to work out D and trimming. The sample has about 190,000 clones on record, around 84% of them singletons. 1.5% to 2% of the sample belongs to the ten largest clones.

Comment on this clone: Its specific antigen is unknown. No much larger clone is present one base from it, and per-base qualities are unavailable.

The cohort consisted of 666 healthy bone marrow donors. At the time of sampling, all cohort members were nominally healthy, though unrecorded immune exposures were likely present. The donor was CMV seronegative and belonged to the group of over 300 seronegative cohort members. Each donor provided a peripheral blood sample, and peripheral blood mononuclear cells were used for TCR beta sequencing. Genomic DNA was extracted from the blood cell samples with the Qiagen DNeasy Blood Extraction Kit. From its cysteine to its phenylalanine, the CDR3 spans 16 amino acids. The only DNA kept is the CDR3, 48 bases in frame from the first base. V is shortened by 1 base, J by 0 bases, and the region joining them spans 9 bases. Looking up the germline V gene yields CDR1 SGHAT and CDR2 FQNNGV.

The clonotype comes from a woman between 18 and 30 years old in good health and CMV-seronegative. Material: PBMCs. In this chain, TRBV11-2 is recombined with TRBJ1-4; the D gene is possibly TRBD1, with 5 bases matching. The encoded CDR3 is CASSLGQLATNEKLFF. Read as DNA, the sequence is TGTGCCAGCAGCTTAGGACAGCTAGCAACTAATGAAAAACTGTTTTTT.